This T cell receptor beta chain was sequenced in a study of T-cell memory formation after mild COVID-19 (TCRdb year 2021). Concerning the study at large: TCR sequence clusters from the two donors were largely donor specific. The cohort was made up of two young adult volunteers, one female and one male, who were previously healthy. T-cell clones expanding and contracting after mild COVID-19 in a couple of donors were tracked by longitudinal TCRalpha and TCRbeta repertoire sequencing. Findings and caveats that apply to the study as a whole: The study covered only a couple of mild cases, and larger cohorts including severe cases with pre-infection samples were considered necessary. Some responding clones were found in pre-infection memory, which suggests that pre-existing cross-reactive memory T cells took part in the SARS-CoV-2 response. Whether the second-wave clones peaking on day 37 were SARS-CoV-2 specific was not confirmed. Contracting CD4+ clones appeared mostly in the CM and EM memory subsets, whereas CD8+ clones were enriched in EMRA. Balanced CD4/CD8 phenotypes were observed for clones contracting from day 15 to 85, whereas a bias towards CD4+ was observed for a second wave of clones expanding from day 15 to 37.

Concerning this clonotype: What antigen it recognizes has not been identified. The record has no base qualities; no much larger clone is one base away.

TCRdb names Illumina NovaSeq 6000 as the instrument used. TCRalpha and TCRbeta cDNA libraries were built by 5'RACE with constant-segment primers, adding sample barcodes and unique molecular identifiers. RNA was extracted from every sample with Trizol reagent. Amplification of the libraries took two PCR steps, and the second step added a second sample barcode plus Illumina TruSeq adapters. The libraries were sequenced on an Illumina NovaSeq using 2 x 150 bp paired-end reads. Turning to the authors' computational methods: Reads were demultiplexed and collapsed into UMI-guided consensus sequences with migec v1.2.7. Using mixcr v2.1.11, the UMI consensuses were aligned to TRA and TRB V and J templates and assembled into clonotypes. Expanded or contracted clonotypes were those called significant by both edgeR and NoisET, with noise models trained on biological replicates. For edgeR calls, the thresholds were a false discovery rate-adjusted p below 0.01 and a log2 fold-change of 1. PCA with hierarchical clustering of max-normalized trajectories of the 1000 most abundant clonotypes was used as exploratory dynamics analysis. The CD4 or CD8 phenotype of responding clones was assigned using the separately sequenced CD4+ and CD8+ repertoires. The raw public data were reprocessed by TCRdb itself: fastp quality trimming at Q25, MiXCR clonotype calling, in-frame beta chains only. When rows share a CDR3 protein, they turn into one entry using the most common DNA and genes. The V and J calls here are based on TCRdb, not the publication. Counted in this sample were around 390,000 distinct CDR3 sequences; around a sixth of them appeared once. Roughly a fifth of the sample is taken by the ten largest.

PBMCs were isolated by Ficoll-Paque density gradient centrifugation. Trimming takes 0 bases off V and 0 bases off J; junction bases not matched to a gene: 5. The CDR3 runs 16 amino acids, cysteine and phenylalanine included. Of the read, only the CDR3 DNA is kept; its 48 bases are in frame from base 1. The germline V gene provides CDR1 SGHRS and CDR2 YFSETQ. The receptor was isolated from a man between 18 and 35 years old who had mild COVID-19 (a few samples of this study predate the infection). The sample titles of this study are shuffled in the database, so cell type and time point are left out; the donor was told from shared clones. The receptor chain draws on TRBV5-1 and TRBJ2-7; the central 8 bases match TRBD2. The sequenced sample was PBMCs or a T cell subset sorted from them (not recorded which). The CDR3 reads CASSLDAAGVSYEQYF. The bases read TGCGCCAGCAGCTTGGATGCAGCGGGGGTCTCCTACGAGCAGTACTTC.